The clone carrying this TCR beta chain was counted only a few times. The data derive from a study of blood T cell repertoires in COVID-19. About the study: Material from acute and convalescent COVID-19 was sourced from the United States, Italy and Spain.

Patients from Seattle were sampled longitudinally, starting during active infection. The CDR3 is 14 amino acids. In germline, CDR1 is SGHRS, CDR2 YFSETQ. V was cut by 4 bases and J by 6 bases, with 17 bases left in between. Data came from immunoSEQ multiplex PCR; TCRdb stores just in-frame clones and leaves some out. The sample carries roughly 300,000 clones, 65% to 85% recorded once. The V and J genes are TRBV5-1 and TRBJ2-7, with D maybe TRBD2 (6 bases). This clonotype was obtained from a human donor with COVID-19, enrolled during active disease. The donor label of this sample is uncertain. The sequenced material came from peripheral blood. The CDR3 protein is CASSASGTGREQYF. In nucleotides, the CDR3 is TGCGCCAGCAGCGCCTCCGGGACTGGACGCGAGCAGTACTTC.